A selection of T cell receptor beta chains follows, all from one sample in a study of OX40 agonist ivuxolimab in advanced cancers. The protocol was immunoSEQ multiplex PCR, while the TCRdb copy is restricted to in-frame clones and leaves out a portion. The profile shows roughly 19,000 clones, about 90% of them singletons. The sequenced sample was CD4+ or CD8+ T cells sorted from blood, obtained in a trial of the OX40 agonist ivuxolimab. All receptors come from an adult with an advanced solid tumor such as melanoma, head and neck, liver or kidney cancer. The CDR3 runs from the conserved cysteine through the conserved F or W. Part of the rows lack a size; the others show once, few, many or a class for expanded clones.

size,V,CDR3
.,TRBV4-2,CASSQERGQPQHF
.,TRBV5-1,CAGRDSTGELFF
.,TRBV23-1,CAVPLGGEETQYF
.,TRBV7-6,CASSLLGAEAFF
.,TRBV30,CAWSSRENTEAFF
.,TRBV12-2,CASRLLAVHEQYF
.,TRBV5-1,CASSLGQGGSPLHF
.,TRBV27,CASSWRTSYEQYF
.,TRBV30,CAWQTGDTGELFF
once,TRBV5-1,CASSALDSMNTEAFF
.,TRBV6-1,CASSEASTSWETQYF
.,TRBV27,CASSPLGTGELFF
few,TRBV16,CASSQYQGVGNQPQHF
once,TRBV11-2,CASSRSWDTQYF
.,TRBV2,CASSEGLNFQETQYF
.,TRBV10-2,CASSNRGGAEDTQYF
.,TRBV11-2,CASSFKVAIAVRTDTQYF
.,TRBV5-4,CASSITGEGDGYTF
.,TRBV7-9,CASSLVDGLAKNIQYF
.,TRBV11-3,CASSDRDRRDEQYF
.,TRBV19,CASQGGHVGYTF
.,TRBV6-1,CASTILAGATETQYF
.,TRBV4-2,CASSQSDRSYNEQFF
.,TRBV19,CASSPGVRSNQPQHF
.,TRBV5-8,CASSRGTSGRDEQFF
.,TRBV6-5,CASSYADSYEQYF
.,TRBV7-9,CASSPGAIGNTIYF
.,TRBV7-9,CASSLGGQGTLDTEAFF
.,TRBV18,CASSYYRDSYGYTF
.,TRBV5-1,CASSLFTGARSSGYTF